The T cell receptor (beta chain) described here comes from a study of cytomegalovirus exposure and HLA in healthy donors. Study background: Samples from HLA-typed donors yielded about 80 million unique TCRs in an early data release. Study-wide findings and caveats: There were several of the most significant clusters that appeared linked to common viral pathogens in a later analysis.

Germline V gene sequence: CDR1 SEHNR, CDR2 FQNEAQ (reference sequence). This CDR3 comprises 15 residues. Trimming pared 1 base from V and 2 bases from J, leaving 8 bases between. The CMV serostatus of this donor went unrecorded. Points on this clone: The antigen is unknown.

Researchers ran the PCR with 60 Vbeta and 13 Jbeta primers. Profiling relied on immunoSEQ multiplex PCR, and the TCRdb table lists in-frame clones only, not all of them. The sample holds roughly 140,000 clones, around 79% seen once. Sequenced sample: PBMCs. This chain connects TRBV7-9 to TRBJ2-2; D is possibly TRBD1 (5 bases). The clonotype originates from a human donor in good health. The CDR3 spells CASSLVQGNTGELFF. Here the CDR3 DNA reads TGTGCCAGCAGCTTAGTTCAGGGAAACACCGGGGAGCTGTTTTTT. The full variable domain, rest sourced from reference TRBV7-9 and TRBJ2-2, is DTGVSQNPRHKITKRGQNVTFRCDPISEHNRLYWYRQTLGQGPEFLTYFQNEAQLEKSRLLSDRFSAERPKGSFSTLEIQRTEQGDSAMYLCASSLVQGNTGELFFGEGSRLTVL.